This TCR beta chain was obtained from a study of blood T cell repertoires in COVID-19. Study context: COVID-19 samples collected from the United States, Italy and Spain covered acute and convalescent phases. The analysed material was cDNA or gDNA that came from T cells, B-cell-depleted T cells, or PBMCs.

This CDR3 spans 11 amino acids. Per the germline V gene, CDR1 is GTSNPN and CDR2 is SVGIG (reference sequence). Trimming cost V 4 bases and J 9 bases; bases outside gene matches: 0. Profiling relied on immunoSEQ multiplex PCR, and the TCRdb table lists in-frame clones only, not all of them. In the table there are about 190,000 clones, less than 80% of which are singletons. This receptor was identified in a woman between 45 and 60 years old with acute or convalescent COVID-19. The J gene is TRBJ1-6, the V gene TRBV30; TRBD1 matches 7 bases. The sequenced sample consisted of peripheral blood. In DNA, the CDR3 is TGTGCCTGGAACAGGGGTTCACCCCTCCACTTT. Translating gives CAWNRGSPLHF. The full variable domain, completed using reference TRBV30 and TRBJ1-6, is SQTIHQWPATLVQPVGSPLSLECTVEGTSNPNLYWYRQAAGRGLQLLFYSVGIGQISSEVPQNLSASRPQDRQFILSSKKLLLSDSGFYLCAWNRGSPLHFGNGTRLTVT.